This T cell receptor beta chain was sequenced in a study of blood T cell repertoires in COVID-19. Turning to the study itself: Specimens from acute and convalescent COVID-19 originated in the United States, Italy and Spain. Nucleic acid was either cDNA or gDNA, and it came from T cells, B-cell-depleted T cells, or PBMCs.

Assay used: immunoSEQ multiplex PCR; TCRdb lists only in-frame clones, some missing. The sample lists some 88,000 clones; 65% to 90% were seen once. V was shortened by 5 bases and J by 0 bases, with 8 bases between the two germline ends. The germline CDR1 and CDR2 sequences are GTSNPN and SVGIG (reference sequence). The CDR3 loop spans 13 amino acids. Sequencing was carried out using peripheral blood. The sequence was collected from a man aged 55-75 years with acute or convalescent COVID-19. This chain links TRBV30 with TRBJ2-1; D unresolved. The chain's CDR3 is CAWGFSSYNEQFF. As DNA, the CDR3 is TGTGCCTGGGGTTTTAGCTCCTACAATGAGCAGTTCTTC.